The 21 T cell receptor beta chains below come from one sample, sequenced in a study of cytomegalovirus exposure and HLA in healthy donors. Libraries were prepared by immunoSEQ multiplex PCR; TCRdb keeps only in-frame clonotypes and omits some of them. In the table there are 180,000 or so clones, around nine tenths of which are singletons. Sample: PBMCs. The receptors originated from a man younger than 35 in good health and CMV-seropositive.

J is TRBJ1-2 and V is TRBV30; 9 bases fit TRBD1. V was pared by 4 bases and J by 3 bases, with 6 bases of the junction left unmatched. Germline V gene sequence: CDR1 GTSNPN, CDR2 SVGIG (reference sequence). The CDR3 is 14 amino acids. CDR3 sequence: CAWKGTGYDYGYTF. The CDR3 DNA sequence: TGTGCCTGGAAGGGGACAGGGTACGACTATGGCTACACCTTC.

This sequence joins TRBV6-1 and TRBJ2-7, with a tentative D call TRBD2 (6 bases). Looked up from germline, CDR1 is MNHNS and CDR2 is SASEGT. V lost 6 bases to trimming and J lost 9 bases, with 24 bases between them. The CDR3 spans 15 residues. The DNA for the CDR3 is TGTGCCAGCAGACCTACGCCAGGACTATTCGCGAGGCAGTACTTC. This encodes CASRPTPGLFARQYF.

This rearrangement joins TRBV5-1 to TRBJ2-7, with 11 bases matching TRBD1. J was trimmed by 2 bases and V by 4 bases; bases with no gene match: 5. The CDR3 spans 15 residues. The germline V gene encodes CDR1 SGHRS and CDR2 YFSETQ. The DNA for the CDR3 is TGCGCCAGCAGCGGGGGGGGACAGGGGGCCTACGAGCAGTACTTC. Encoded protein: CASSGGGQGAYEQYF.

CDR3: CASSSGTSGYNEQFF. CDR3 coding DNA: TGTGCCAGCAGCTCTGGGACTAGCGGTTACAATGAGCAGTTCTTC. The rearrangement links TRBV4-2 to TRBJ2-1; the match to TRBD2 covers 11 bases. There are 15 residues in the CDR3. The J segment lost 4 bases and the V segment lost 5 bases, leaving 4 bases of the junction unmatched. Germline CDR1 LGHNA, CDR2 YNFKEQ.

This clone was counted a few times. This CDR3 is CASSDRGSTDTQYF. DNA of the CDR3: TGCGCCAGCAGTGACCGGGGGAGCACAGATACGCAGTATTTT. The rearrangement uses TRBV10-1 and TRBJ2-3; the D gene is possibly TRBD2 (6 bases). CDR3 size: 14 residues. Germline assignment: CDR1 WNHNN and CDR2 SYGVQD (reference sequence). V gave up 3 bases and J gave up 0 bases, with 7 bases separating them.

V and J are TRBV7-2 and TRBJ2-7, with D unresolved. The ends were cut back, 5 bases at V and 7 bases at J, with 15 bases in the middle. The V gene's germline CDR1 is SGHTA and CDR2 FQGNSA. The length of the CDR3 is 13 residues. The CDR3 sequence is CASSIGPAEEQYF. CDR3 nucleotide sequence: TGTGCCAGCAGCATAGGCCCGGCGGAGGAGCAGTACTTC.

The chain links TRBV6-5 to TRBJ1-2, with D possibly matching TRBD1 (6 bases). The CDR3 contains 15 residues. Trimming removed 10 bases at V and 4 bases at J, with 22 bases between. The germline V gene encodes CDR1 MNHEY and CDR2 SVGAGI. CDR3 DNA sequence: TGTGCCACGACGTCGGGGGGCCAGGGAAGCTATGGCTACACCTTC. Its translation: CATTSGGQGSYGYTF.

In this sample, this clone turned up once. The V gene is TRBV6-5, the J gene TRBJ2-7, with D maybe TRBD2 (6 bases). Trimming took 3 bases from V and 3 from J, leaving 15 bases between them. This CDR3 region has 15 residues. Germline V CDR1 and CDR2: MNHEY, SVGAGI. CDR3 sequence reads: CASSYRGLPGYEQYF. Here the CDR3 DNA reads TGTGCCAGCAGTTATAGGGGACTCCCCGGCTACGAGCAGTACTTC.

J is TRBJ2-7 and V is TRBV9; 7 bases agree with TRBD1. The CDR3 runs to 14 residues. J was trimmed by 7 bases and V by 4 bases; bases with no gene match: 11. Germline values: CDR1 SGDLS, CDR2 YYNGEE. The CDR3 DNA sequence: TGTGCCAGCAGCCTCGGGACAGCCGAGGGAGAGCAGTACTTC. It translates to CASSLGTAEGEQYF.

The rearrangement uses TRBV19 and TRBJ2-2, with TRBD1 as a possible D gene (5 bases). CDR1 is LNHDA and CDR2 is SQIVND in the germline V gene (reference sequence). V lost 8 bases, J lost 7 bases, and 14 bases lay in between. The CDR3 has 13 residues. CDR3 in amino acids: CASSPDIGGELFF. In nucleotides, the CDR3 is TGTGCCAGTTCTCCGGACATTGGCGGGGAGCTGTTTTTT.

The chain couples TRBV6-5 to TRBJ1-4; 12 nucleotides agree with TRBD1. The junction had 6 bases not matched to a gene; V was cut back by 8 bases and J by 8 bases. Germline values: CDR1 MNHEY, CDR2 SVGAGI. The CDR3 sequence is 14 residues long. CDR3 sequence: CASSPGTGGEKLFF. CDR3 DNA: TGTGCCAGCTCCCCCGGGACAGGGGGCGAAAAACTGTTTTTT.

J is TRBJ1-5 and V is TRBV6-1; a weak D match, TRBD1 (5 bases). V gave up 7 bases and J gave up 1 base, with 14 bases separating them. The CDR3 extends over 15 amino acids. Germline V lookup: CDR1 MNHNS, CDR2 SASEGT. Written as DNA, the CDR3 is TGTGCCAGCAAACCCTCGGGGGACAGCAATCAGCCCCAGCATTTT. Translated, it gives CASKPSGDSNQPQHF.

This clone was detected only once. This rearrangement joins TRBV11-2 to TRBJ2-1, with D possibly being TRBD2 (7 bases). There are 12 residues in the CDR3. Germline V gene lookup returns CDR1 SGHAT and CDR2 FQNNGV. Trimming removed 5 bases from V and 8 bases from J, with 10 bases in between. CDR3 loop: CASSRGGYEQFF. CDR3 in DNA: TGTGCCAGCAGCAGGGGGGGCTATGAGCAGTTCTTC.

The CDR3 sequence: CASSLGFREGRVADTQYF. The CDR3, as DNA: TGCGCCAGCAGCTTGGGGTTTCGGGAGGGACGAGTAGCAGATACGCAGTATTTT. This chain connects TRBV5-1 to TRBJ2-3; 8 bases match TRBD2. J was trimmed by 4 bases and V by 0 bases; bases with no gene match: 13. Per germline, CDR1 SGHRS and CDR2 YFSETQ. This CDR3 is built from 18 residues.

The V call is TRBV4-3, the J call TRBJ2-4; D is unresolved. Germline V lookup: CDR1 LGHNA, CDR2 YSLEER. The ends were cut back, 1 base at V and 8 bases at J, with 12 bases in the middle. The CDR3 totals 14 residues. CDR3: CASSQASIPDIQYF. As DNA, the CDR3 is TGCGCCAGCAGCCAAGCGTCCATTCCAGACATTCAGTACTTC.

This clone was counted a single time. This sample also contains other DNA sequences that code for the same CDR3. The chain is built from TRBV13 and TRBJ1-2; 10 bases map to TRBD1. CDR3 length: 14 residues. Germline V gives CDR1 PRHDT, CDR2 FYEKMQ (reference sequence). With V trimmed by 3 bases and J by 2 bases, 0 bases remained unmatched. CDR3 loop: CASSLGQGNYGYTF. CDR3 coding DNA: TGTGCCAGCAGCTTGGGACAGGGGAACTATGGCTACACCTTC.

CDR3 residues: CASQRGHYEQYF. DNA of the CDR3: TGTGCCAGCCAGCGGGGACACTACGAGCAGTACTTC. The rearrangement uses TRBV6-1 and TRBJ2-7; D perhaps matches TRBD2 (7 bases). Germline CDR1 and CDR2: MNHNS and SASEGT. The CDR3 runs to 12 residues. V was trimmed by 8 bases and J by 3 bases, leaving 11 bases between them.

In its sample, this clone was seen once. The CDR3 loop reads CASSLQGQIVSDTQYF. The CDR3 nucleotides read TGCGCCAGCAGCTTGCAGGGGCAGATAGTCTCAGATACGCAGTATTTT. V is TRBV5-1 and J is TRBJ2-3, with D maybe TRBD1 (6 bases). The length of the CDR3 is 16 residues. Germline CDR1 and CDR2: SGHRS and YFSETQ. Trimming left V 1 base short and J 4 bases short, with 16 bases between.

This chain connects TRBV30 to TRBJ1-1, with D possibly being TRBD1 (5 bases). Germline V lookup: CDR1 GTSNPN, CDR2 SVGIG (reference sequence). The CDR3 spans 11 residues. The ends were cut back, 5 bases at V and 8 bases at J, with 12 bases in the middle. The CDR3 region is CAWGAGSEAFF. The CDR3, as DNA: TGTGCCTGGGGGGCTGGGTCAGAAGCTTTCTTT.

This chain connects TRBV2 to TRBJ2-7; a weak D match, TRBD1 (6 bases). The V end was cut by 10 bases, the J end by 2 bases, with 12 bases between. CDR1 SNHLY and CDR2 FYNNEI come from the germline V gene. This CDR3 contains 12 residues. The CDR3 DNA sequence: TGTGCCACCAACAGGGACCCCTACGAGCAGTACTTC. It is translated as CATNRDPYEQYF.

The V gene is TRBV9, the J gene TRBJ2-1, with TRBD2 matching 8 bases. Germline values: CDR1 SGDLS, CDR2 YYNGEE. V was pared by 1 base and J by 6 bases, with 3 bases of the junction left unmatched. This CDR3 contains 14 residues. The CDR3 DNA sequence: TGTGCCAGCAGCGTATCGGGGGGGGCCAATGAGCAGTTCTTC. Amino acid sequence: CASSVSGGANEQFF.